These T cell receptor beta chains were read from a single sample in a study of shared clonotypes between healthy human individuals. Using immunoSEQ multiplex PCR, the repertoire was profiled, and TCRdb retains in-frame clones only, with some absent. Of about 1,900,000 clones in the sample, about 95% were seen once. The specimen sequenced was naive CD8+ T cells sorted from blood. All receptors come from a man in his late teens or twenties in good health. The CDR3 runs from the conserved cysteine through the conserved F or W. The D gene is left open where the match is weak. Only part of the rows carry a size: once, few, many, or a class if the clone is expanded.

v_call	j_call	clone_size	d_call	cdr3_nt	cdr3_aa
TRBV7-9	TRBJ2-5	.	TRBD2	TGTGCCAGCAGCTTCCCTAGCGGGAGAGAACAAGAGACCCAGTACTTC	CASSFPSGREQETQYF
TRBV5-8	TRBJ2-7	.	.	TGTGCCAGCAGCTTGCCTACACACGGACCGGAAACTCCACCCTACGAGCAGTACTTC	CASSLPTHGPETPPYEQYF
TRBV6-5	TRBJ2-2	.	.	TGTGCCAGCAGTTACGGGATCCCTGACGGGGAGCTGTTTTTT	CASSYGIPDGELFF
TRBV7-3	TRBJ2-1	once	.	TGTGCCAGCAGCTTATCCTCTGGCCCCTACAATGAGCAGTTCTTC	CASSLSSGPYNEQFF
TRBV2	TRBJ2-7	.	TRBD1	TGTGCCAGCAGTAAAGGACAGGGGGCCGAGTACGAGCAGTACTTC	CASSKGQGAEYEQYF
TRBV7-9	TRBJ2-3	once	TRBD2	TGTGCCAGCAGCCCCTGGGGGGGATTTGTGAATACGCAGTATTTT	CASSPWGGFVNTQYF
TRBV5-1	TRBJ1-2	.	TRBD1	TGCGCCAGCAGCCCTTATTACGACAGGGAGGGTGTCTATGGCTACACCTTC	CASSPYYDREGVYGYTF
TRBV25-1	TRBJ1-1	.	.	TGTGCCAGCAGTGATTCGACCCTGAACACTGAAGCTTTCTTT	CASSDSTLNTEAFF
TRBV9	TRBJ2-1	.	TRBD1	TGTGCCAGCAGCGGCCGGGACAGATATTACAATGAGCAGTTCTTC	CASSGRDRYYNEQFF
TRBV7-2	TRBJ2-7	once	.	TGTGCCAGCAGCTTAGGGCTACTCTACGAGCAGTACTTC	CASSLGLLYEQYF
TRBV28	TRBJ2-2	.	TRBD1	TGTGCCAGCAGTTCGCGCCGGATAGGGACAGTAGACCCCACCGGGGAGCTGTTTTTT	CASSSRRIGTVDPTGELFF
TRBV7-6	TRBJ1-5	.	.	TGTGCCAGCAGCTTGTGGGCGGATAGCAATCAGCCCCAGCATTTT	CASSLWADSNQPQHF
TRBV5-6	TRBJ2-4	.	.	TGTGCCAGCAGCCCCCAGGGGTACATTCAGTACTTC	CASSPQGYIQYF